The 11 T cell receptor beta chains below come from one sample, sequenced in a study of human T cells and chemical hapten exposure. Described time point: patch test 3, about 24 weeks after DPC sensitization. Treatment meaning: therapeutic diphenylcyclopropenone sensitization with weekly scalp DPC. TCRdb recomputed calls from the RACE reads with MiXCR, one row per CDR3 protein. The repertoire holds about 190,000 distinct CDR3 sequences, with 20% to 25% as singletons. Sequenced here: whole blood, sampled in connection with sensitization to the hapten diphenylcyclopropenone (DPC). The origin of the receptors is a woman aged 40 to 50 with alopecia areata. Some clones in this sample may be carry-over from other donors' samples.

This clonotype was counted ten times or more. This chain connects TRBV7-9 to TRBJ2-7; D is possibly TRBD2 (5 bases). This CDR3 is 14 amino acids long. From germline, CDR1 is SEHNR and CDR2 FQNEAQ (reference sequence). V lost 0 bases to trimming and J lost 1 base, with 7 bases between them. The CDR3 reads CASSLAERSYEQYF. CDR3 sequence (DNA): TGTGCCAGCAGCTTAGCGGAGCGGTCCTACGAGCAGTACTTC.

This chain connects TRBV20-1 to TRBJ1-5; 7 bases fit TRBD1. Germline V gene lookup returns CDR1 DFQATT and CDR2 SNEGSKA (reference sequence). J lost 3 bases, V lost 1 base, and 15 bases had no gene match. The CDR3 is made up of 18 amino acids. CDR3 sequence reads: CSARGQGGWSLHNQPQHF. In DNA form, the CDR3 reads TGCAGTGCTAGAGGACAGGGCGGGTGGTCCCTCCACAATCAGCCCCAGCATTTT.

Of note for this clonotype: Relative to the germline gene, one junction end is altered; a read error may explain this. The chain carries TRBV28 and TRBJ2-5; TRBD2 matches at 11 bases. Germline assignment: CDR1 MDHEN and CDR2 SYDVKM. The CDR3 is 15 residues long. This CDR3 is CAGSFPSGRRETQYF. In nucleotides, the CDR3 is TGTGCCGGCAGTTTTCCTAGCGGGAGGCGAGAGACCCAGTACTTC.

The chain carries TRBV5-1 and TRBJ2-2; 7 positions match TRBD1. The CDR3 spans 14 residues. Germline CDR1 SGHRS, CDR2 YFSETQ. The V and J ends lost 5 bases and 7 bases, in that order; junction bases with no gene match: 8. The CDR3 reads CASRVGTADGELFF. The CDR3 DNA is TGCGCCAGCAGGGTAGGGACAGCGGACGGGGAGCTGTTTTTT.

The chain employs TRBV24-1 and TRBJ2-3, with 11 nucleotides matching TRBD2. V lost 2 bases and J lost 2; bases outside the gene matches: 8. Germline CDR1 is KGHDR and CDR2 is SFDVKD. The CDR3 extends over 18 amino acids. The CDR3 DNA follows: TGTGCCACCAGTGATTGGGCGACTAGCGGGACTTACACAGATACGCAGTATTTT. This translates into CATSDWATSGTYTDTQYF.

V gene TRBV18 combines with J gene TRBJ1-1, with 8 bases identical to TRBD1. V dropped 4 bases and J dropped 2; count of bases not matched to a gene: 12. The CDR3 covers 17 residues. Germline V gives CDR1 KGHSH, CDR2 LQKENI. The CDR3 protein is CASSQKQGQGANTEAFF. In DNA form, the CDR3 reads TGTGCCAGCTCACAAAAACAAGGTCAGGGGGCCAACACTGAAGCTTTCTTT.

This clonotype occurred a few times. CDR3 residues: CASSLNSFSSYNEQFF. Written as DNA, the CDR3 is TGTGCCAGCAGCCTCAACTCTTTCTCCTCCTACAATGAGCAGTTCTTC. V is TRBV7-3 and J is TRBJ2-1; no definite D call. The germline V gene encodes CDR1 SGHTA and CDR2 FQGTGA. Trimming shortened V by 5 bases and J by 0 bases, and 14 bases separated the two germline ends. The CDR3 totals 16 residues.

In this sample, this clonotype turned up a few times. This rearrangement joins TRBV12-3 or TRBV12-4 to TRBJ2-5; D is ambiguous. The V end was cut by 8 bases, the J end by 3 bases, with 13 bases between. This CDR3 comprises 13 residues. The CDR3 loop reads CASVAGPKETQYF. For the CDR3, the DNA is TGTGCCAGCGTAGCCGGGCCCAAAGAGACCCAGTACTTC.

The chain is built from TRBV24-1 and TRBJ2-2; TRBD1 might be the D (6 bases). Between the trimmed V and J ends, which lost 4 bases and 1 base, there was a span of 9 bases. The CDR3 extends over 15 amino acids. Looked up from germline, CDR1 is KGHDR and CDR2 is SFDVKD. CDR3 coding DNA: TGTGCCACCAGTGACCCGGGACAGAACACCGGGGAGCTGTTTTTT. Amino acid sequence: CATSDPGQNTGELFF.

The chain is built from TRBV20-1 and TRBJ2-1; 7 nucleotides agree with TRBD2. The CDR3 is made up of 16 amino acids. The V segment lost 4 bases and the J segment 8 bases; nucleotides outside the gene matches: 17. CDR1 and CDR2 (germline): DFQATT, SNEGSKA (reference sequence). This CDR3 reads CSAIYPGGSSGHEQFF. CDR3 in DNA: TGCAGTGCTATATATCCCGGCGGGAGCTCAGGTCATGAGCAGTTCTTC.

The J gene is TRBJ2-1, the V gene TRBV6-2 or TRBV6-3; 12 nucleotides agree with TRBD2. V shed 2 bases, J shed 0 bases, and the junction held 5 bases outside the gene matches. Looked up from germline, CDR1 is MNHEY and CDR2 is SVGEGT. The CDR3 has 18 amino acids. CDR3 amino acids: CASSYVPSGRDSYNEQFF. CDR3 coding DNA: TGTGCCAGCAGTTACGTCCCTAGCGGGAGGGACTCCTACAATGAGCAGTTCTTC.